The source of this T cell receptor (beta chain) is a study of beta chain features in type 1 diabetes. Study-wide results and limits: When cDNA is sequenced, cells with high TCR expression could be over-represented. Compared to healthy donors, patients appeared to have naive, central memory and Treg TCRB repertoires that were more alike.

Every isolated RNA sample was fully reverse transcribed, so sequencing captured expressed TCRB transcripts. Naive, central memory and regulatory T cell samples averaged roughly 3.4 million immunoSEQ reads each. Profiled with immunoSEQ multiplex PCR; TCRdb holds only in-frame clones, not every one. The sample lists some 150,000 clones; roughly 9.7% were seen once. This clone was detected a few times. Its antigen is as yet unknown. This CDR3 is 14 amino acids long. Germline V gene data show CDR1 as SGHTA and CDR2 as FQGNSA. The V gene end was trimmed by 5 bases and the J gene end by 4 bases; junction bases not matched to a gene: 5. Central memory, naive, regulatory and stem cell-like memory CD4+ cells were sorted by CD45RO/CCR7/CD25/CD127/CD95/CD27.

The sequence came from a woman aged 40 to 50 in good health. The specimen was central memory CD4+ T cells from blood. The chain has TRBV7-2 and TRBJ1-3, with 7 bases lining up with TRBD1. As DNA, the CDR3 is TGTGCCAGCAGCCCCGGACAGGCGGGAAACACCATATATTTT. This codes for CASSPGQAGNTIYF.